The 17 T cell receptor beta chains presented below share a single source sample, sequenced in a study of blood T cell repertoires in COVID-19. The table came from immunoSEQ multiplex PCR; TCRdb's copy has only in-frame clones and leaves some out. The sample holds about 180,000 clones, roughly 87% seen once. Specimen: peripheral blood. The receptors shown here come from a woman in her sixties or seventies with acute or convalescent COVID-19.

The CDR3 protein is CASARGPNQPQHF. CDR3 DNA: TGTGCCAGTGCTAGGGGCCCCAATCAGCCCCAGCATTTT. V is TRBV19 and J is TRBJ1-5, with D maybe TRBD1 (5 bases). CDR3 length: 13 amino acids. V lost 8 bases and J 3 bases, leaving 11 bases between the germline ends. Germline CDR1 and CDR2: LNHDA and SQIVND (reference sequence). Drawing the rest from reference TRBV19 and TRBJ1-5, the complete variable domain is DGGITQSPKYLFRKEGQNVTLSCEQNLNHDAMYWYRQDPGQGLRLIYYSQIVNDFQKGDIAEGYSVSREKKESFPLTVTSAQKNPTAFYLCASARGPNQPQHFGDGTRLSIL.

This clone was detected once. The chain employs TRBV4-3 and TRBJ2-4, with a possible D match to TRBD1 (6 bases). V was trimmed by 2 bases and J by 15 bases, leaving 20 bases between them. CDR1 is LGHNA, CDR2 YSLEER, per germline. The CDR3 extends over 14 amino acids. CDR3 sequence: CASSQNSLGGIRYF. As DNA, the CDR3 is TGCGCCAGCAGCCAAAATTCCCTTGGGGGCATACGGTACTTC.

This sequence joins TRBV4-1 and TRBJ2-3, with 8 bases matching TRBD2. J gave up 5 bases and V 4 bases, and 11 bases lay outside the gene matches. The CDR3 spans 16 residues. Germline V CDR1 and CDR2: MGHRA, YSYEKL. CDR3 DNA sequence: TGCGCCAGCAGCCTAAGAGGGGGGACTAGGGGAGATACGCAGTATTTT. Translation: CASSLRGGTRGDTQYF.

The chain links TRBV19 to TRBJ2-1; 9 bases are shared with TRBD2. Germline-derived CDR1 and CDR2 are LNHDA and SQIVND (reference sequence). V was pared by 2 bases and J by 7 bases, with 6 bases of the junction left unmatched. This CDR3 spans 15 amino acids. The CDR3 loop is CASSIIAGVGNEQFF. The CDR3 nucleotides read TGTGCCAGTAGTATAATAGCGGGAGTGGGGAATGAGCAGTTCTTC.

In its sample, this clone was seen a few times. The chain couples TRBV6-4 to TRBJ2-7, with D perhaps TRBD2 (5 bases). CDR1 is MRHNA, CDR2 SNTAGT, per germline. This CDR3 contains 14 residues. Between the trimmed V and J ends, which lost 4 bases and 2 bases, there was a span of 12 bases. The CDR3 loop reads CASSVELVAYEQYF. In nucleotides, the CDR3 is TGTGCCAGCAGTGTGGAACTAGTTGCCTACGAGCAGTACTTC.

J is TRBJ1-2 and V is TRBV5-4; D is possibly TRBD1 (6 bases). Germline V CDR1 and CDR2: SGHNT, YYREEE (reference sequence). The germline V and J ends were trimmed by 8 bases and 3 bases, with 17 bases remaining between them. This CDR3 contains 14 residues. CDR3 nucleotide sequence: TGTGCCAGTCGGACAGTAGTTGGAGACTATGGCTACACCTTC. Protein product: CASRTVVGDYGYTF.

The chain is built from TRBV25-1 and TRBJ2-3; D not certain. Germline CDR1 is MGHDK and CDR2 is SYGVNS. V was pared by 5 bases and J by 4 bases, with 10 bases between. The CDR3 has 13 amino acids. CDR3 protein: CASSPPTSDTQYF. Written as DNA, the CDR3 is TGTGCCAGCAGTCCCCCTACTTCAGATACGCAGTATTTT.

This clone was observed once. The chain links TRBV5-5 to TRBJ2-3, with D maybe TRBD1 (6 bases). Germline assignment: CDR1 SGHKS and CDR2 YYEKEE (reference sequence). V dropped 3 bases and J dropped 4 bases, with 15 bases sitting between them. CDR3 length: 15 residues. This CDR3 reads CASSWGLVIADTQYF. Here the CDR3 DNA reads TGTGCCAGCAGCTGGGGGCTAGTCATTGCAGATACGCAGTATTTT.

The chain combines TRBV19 with TRBJ1-5; TRBD1 matches 11 bases. The germline CDR1 and CDR2 sequences are LNHDA and SQIVND (reference sequence). CDR3 length: 16 residues. The V gene end was trimmed by 5 bases and the J gene end by 7 bases; junction bases not matched to a gene: 10. The CDR3 region has the DNA TGTGCCAGTAGTTTTTTGGGACAGGGGGTAGGACAGCCCCAGCATTTT. Translating gives CASSFLGQGVGQPQHF.

V usage is TRBV28 and J usage is TRBJ1-1; D is undetermined. Trimming stripped 5 bases from V and 10 bases from J, with 8 bases between. The CDR3 contains 10 residues. From germline, CDR1 is MDHEN and CDR2 SYDVKM. In nucleotides, the CDR3 is TGTGCCAGCAGTGGGAGACGAGCTTTCTTT. Translation: CASSGRRAFF.

The chain is built from TRBV9 and TRBJ2-5; tentatively, D is TRBD1 (8 bases). V was trimmed by 0 bases and J by 9 bases, leaving 12 bases between them. Germline loops: CDR1 SGDLS, CDR2 YYNGEE. The CDR3 consists of 13 residues. CDR3: CASSVGQGRAQYF. CDR3 DNA sequence: TGTGCCAGCAGCGTAGGACAGGGGAGGGCCCAGTACTTC.

The rearrangement uses TRBV3-1 (or the pseudogene TRBV3-2) and TRBJ2-1, with a possible D match to TRBD2 (7 bases). The CDR3 sequence is 12 residues long. Germline V lookup: CDR1 LGHDT, CDR2 YNNKEL (reference sequence). Trimming stripped 4 bases from V and 13 bases from J, with 14 bases between. CDR3 residues: CASSLRGGPQFF. The CDR3 DNA reads as TGTGCCAGCAGCCTGAGGGGGGGGCCCCAGTTCTTC.

V is TRBV7-9 and J is TRBJ2-7; TRBD2 matches at 7 bases. Germline trimming cut 2 bases from V and 4 bases from J; bases unmatched to any gene: 5. Germline V lookup: CDR1 SEHNR, CDR2 FQNEAQ (reference sequence). This CDR3 spans 14 amino acids. CDR3: CASSLYGGGYEQYF. DNA for the CDR3: TGTGCCAGCAGCTTATACGGGGGAGGGTACGAGCAGTACTTC.

V gene TRBV28 combines with J gene TRBJ1-1; tentatively, D is TRBD1 (6 bases). The V gene's germline CDR1 is MDHEN and CDR2 SYDVKM. This CDR3 has 16 residues. Trimming took 2 bases from V and 1 from J, leaving 14 bases between them. CDR3 loop: CASSLGGGQGNTEAFF. The CDR3 bases are TGTGCCAGCAGTTTAGGCGGGGGGCAGGGGAACACTGAAGCTTTCTTT.

CDR3 residues: CASSPNRGRRSPLHF. The CDR3, as DNA: TGTGCCAGCAGCCCTAACAGGGGGCGAAGGTCACCCCTCCACTTT. The V and J genes are TRBV3-1 (or the pseudogene TRBV3-2) and TRBJ1-6; 9 bases line up with TRBD1. V lost 4 bases and J lost 10; bases outside the gene matches: 8. There are 15 residues in the CDR3. Germline V lookup: CDR1 LGHDT, CDR2 YNNKEL (reference sequence).

The V call is TRBV30, the J call TRBJ1-2, with D uncertain. The V gene's germline CDR1 is GTSNPN and CDR2 SVGIG (reference sequence). V was clipped by 7 bases and J by 1 base, with 10 bases between them. This CDR3 has 12 amino acids. CDR3 protein: CAYGRNNYGYTF. As DNA, the CDR3 is TGTGCCTACGGTCGAAATAACTATGGCTACACCTTC.

V is TRBV4-3 and J is TRBJ1-6; D gene unclear. V gave up 1 base and J gave up 5 bases, with 3 bases separating them. Germline V lookup: CDR1 LGHNA, CDR2 YSLEER. The CDR3 spans 13 residues. The CDR3 here is CASSQGHNSPLHF. For the CDR3, the DNA is TGCGCCAGCAGCCAAGGGCATAATTCACCCCTCCACTTT.